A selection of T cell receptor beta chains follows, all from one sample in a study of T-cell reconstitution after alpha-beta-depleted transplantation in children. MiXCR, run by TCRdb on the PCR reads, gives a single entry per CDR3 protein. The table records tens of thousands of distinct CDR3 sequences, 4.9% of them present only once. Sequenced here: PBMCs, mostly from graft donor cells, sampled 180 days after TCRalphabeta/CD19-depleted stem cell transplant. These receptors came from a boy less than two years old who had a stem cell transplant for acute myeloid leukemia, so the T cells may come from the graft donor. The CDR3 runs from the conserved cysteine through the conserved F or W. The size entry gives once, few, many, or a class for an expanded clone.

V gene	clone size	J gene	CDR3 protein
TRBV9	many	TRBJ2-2	CASRRASGTSNTGELFF
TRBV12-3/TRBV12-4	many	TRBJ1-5	CASSLSRTDERRQPQHF
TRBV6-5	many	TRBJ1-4	CASSKGDSWGEKLFF
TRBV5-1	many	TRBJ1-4	CASSLVPRDAEKLFF
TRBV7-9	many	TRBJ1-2	CASSLHGYTF
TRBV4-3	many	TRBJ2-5	CASSQDPRTGQETQYF
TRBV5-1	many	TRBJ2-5	CASSLGSQETQYF
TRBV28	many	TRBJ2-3	CASSYSGGTDTQYF
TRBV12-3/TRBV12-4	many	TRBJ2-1	CASIKTNYNEQFF
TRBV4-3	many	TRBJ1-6	CASSQDRQGGGSPLHF
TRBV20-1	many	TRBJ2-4	CSARVGTGKNIQYF
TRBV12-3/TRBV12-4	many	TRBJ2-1	CASSQTGGKGYNEQFF
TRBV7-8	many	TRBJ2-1	CASRQTGGQFF
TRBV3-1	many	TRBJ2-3	CASSHRTVDTQYF